This entry is about one T cell receptor beta chain. Germline CDR1 is MNHNY and CDR2 is SVGAGI (reference sequence). There are 14 residues in the CDR3. V dropped 3 bases and J dropped 1 base, with 9 bases sitting between them. This entry is derived from a study of PD-1 blockade in classical Hodgkin lymphoma. The repertoire was sequenced with immunoSEQ multiplex PCR; TCRdb's copy has only in-frame clones and lacks some. This table has around 92,000 clones, about 83% appearing once. This sample's time point: cycle 4 day 1 (C4D1), after six to seven weeks of nivolumab. Brentuximab vedotin exposure varied, and every patient relapsed after autologous stem cell transplantation.

The V and J genes are TRBV6-6 and TRBJ1-1; D is unclear. The clonotype comes from a human donor with classical Hodgkin lymphoma. The sequencing used peripheral blood mononuclear cells (PBMCs), collected before the fourth cycle of nivolumab. The CDR3 spells CASSYRRGNTEAFF. CDR3 DNA: TGTGCCAGCAGTTATAGGAGAGGGAACACTGAAGCTTTCTTT.